These 11 T cell receptor beta chains share one sample of origin, sequenced in a study of cytomegalovirus exposure and HLA in healthy donors. The assay was immunoSEQ multiplex PCR, and TCRdb's table has in-frame clones only and misses some. The table records around 120,000 clones, more than 70% of them present only once. The specimen was PBMCs. Every receptor here comes from a young man in good health and CMV-seronegative.

The chain employs TRBV12-5 and TRBJ1-3, with D uncertain. In germline, CDR1 is LGHNT, CDR2 FRNRAP. V was cut by 1 base and J by 0 bases, with 7 bases left in between. This CDR3 has 15 residues. CDR3 amino acids: CASGLASSSGNTIYF. In DNA, the CDR3 is TGTGCTAGTGGTTTGGCGAGTTCCTCTGGAAACACCATATATTTT.

This clone was seen a single time. The V and J genes are TRBV9 and TRBJ2-3, with D perhaps matching TRBD1 (5 bases). Germline V gene lookup returns CDR1 SGDLS and CDR2 YYNGEE. This CDR3 region has 16 residues. Trimming took 4 bases from V and 0 from J, leaving 15 bases between them. Written as DNA, the CDR3 is TGTGCCAGCAGCATATCGACAGTCACTAGCACAGATACGCAGTATTTT. This translates into CASSISTVTSTDTQYF. Full variable domain (missing parts from reference TRBV9 and TRBJ2-3): DSGVTQTPKHLITATGQRVTLRCSPRSGDLSVYWYQQSLDQGLQFLIQYYNGEERAKGNILERFSAQQFPDLHSELNLSSLELGDSALYFCASSISTVTSTDTQYFGPGTRLTVL.

The chain uses TRBV19 and TRBJ1-5; TRBD1 is a possible D gene (5 bases). The CDR3 covers 14 residues. Trimming removed 0 bases at V and 7 bases at J, with 10 bases between. Germline values: CDR1 LNHDA, CDR2 SQIVND (reference sequence). CDR3 nucleotides: TGTGCCAGTAGTATAGACGGGGGGTTCCAGCCCCAGCATTTT. Its protein product is CASSIDGGFQPQHF.

The genes are TRBV6-5 and TRBJ1-4; a weak D match, TRBD1 (5 bases). Germline CDR1 reads MNHEY; CDR2 reads SVGAGI. With 5 bases removed from V and 0 bases from J, the gap between germline ends came to 10 bases. The CDR3 is 15 amino acids. The CDR3 nucleotides read TGTGCCAGCAGTCGGGGGGGTACAACTAATGAAAAACTGTTTTTT. Translating it yields CASSRGGTTNEKLFF.

Written as DNA, the CDR3 is TGTGCCAGCAGTAATGGACTGCAATCCTACAATGAGCAGTTCTTC. This gives the protein CASSNGLQSYNEQFF. The rearrangement joins TRBV6-1 to TRBJ2-1; TRBD2 might be the D (5 bases). This CDR3 has 15 amino acids. Per the germline V gene, CDR1 is MNHNS and CDR2 is SASEGT. Trimming took 5 bases from V and 1 from J, leaving 12 bases between them.

The CDR3 sequence is CASREQGSPYEQYF. CDR3 coding DNA: TGTGCCAGCAGAGAACAGGGGTCCCCCTACGAGCAGTACTTC. J is TRBJ2-7 and V is TRBV2; 7 bases align to TRBD1. V shed 6 bases, J shed 2 bases, and the junction held 7 bases outside the gene matches. The CDR3 sequence is 14 residues long. Looked up from germline, CDR1 is SNHLY and CDR2 is FYNNEI.

This clone was seen just once. The chain has TRBV14 and TRBJ1-1; D gene uncertain. The germline CDR1 and CDR2 sequences are SGHDN and FVKESK. The CDR3 covers 16 residues. Between the trimmed V and J ends, which lost 5 bases and 0 bases, there was a span of 16 bases. CDR3 DNA: TGTGCCAGCAGCACCTTGGGCAGTCCCATGAACACTGAAGCTTTCTTT. Translated: CASSTLGSPMNTEAFF.

The chain links TRBV7-9 to TRBJ2-3, with D possibly TRBD2 on 7 matching bases. Trimming pared 5 bases from V and 4 bases from J, leaving 13 bases between. The CDR3 is 14 residues long. CDR1 and CDR2 from the germline V gene are SEHNR and FQNEAQ (reference sequence). DNA of the CDR3: TGTGCCAGCAGCCCCTCGGGGGGCGCAGATACGCAGTATTTT. It codes for CASSPSGGADTQYF. The full variable domain, in which reference TRBV7-9 and TRBJ2-3 provide the parts outside the CDR3, is DTGVSQNPRHKITKRGQNVTFRCDPISEHNRLYWYRQTLGQGPEFLTYFQNEAQLEKSRLLSDRFSAERPKGSFSTLEIQRTEQGDSAMYLCASSPSGGADTQYFGPGTRLTVL.

This clone has just one count. The CDR3 nucleotides read TGTGCCAGCTCACCGCCCGGGACAGGGAGCTATGGCTACACCTTC. It encodes CASSPPGTGSYGYTF. The chain is built from TRBV18 and TRBJ1-2; TRBD1 agrees at 9 bases. The ends lost 3 bases at V and 4 bases at J; junction bases unmatched: 6. This CDR3 comprises 15 residues. Germline V lookup: CDR1 KGHSH, CDR2 LQKENI.

V is TRBV7-9 and J is TRBJ1-1, with 9 positions matching TRBD1. Germline values: CDR1 SEHNR, CDR2 FQNEAQ (reference sequence). Trimming cost V 2 bases and J 5 bases; bases outside gene matches: 6. This CDR3 has 15 residues. CDR3 nucleotides: TGTGCCAGCAGCTTACCCACAGGGGGCGATACTGAAGCTTTCTTT. It encodes CASSLPTGGDTEAFF.

The chain uses TRBV27 and TRBJ2-5; 11 bases map to TRBD2. The end of the DNA fits TRBJ2-7 better, so the J call may be wrong. Looked up from germline, CDR1 is MNHEY and CDR2 is SMNVEV (reference sequence). The CDR3 sequence is 15 residues long. This CDR3 reads CASSYVTSGSYEQYF. CDR3 nucleotide sequence: TGTGCCAGCAGTTACGTAACTAGCGGGAGCTACGAGCAGTACTTC.